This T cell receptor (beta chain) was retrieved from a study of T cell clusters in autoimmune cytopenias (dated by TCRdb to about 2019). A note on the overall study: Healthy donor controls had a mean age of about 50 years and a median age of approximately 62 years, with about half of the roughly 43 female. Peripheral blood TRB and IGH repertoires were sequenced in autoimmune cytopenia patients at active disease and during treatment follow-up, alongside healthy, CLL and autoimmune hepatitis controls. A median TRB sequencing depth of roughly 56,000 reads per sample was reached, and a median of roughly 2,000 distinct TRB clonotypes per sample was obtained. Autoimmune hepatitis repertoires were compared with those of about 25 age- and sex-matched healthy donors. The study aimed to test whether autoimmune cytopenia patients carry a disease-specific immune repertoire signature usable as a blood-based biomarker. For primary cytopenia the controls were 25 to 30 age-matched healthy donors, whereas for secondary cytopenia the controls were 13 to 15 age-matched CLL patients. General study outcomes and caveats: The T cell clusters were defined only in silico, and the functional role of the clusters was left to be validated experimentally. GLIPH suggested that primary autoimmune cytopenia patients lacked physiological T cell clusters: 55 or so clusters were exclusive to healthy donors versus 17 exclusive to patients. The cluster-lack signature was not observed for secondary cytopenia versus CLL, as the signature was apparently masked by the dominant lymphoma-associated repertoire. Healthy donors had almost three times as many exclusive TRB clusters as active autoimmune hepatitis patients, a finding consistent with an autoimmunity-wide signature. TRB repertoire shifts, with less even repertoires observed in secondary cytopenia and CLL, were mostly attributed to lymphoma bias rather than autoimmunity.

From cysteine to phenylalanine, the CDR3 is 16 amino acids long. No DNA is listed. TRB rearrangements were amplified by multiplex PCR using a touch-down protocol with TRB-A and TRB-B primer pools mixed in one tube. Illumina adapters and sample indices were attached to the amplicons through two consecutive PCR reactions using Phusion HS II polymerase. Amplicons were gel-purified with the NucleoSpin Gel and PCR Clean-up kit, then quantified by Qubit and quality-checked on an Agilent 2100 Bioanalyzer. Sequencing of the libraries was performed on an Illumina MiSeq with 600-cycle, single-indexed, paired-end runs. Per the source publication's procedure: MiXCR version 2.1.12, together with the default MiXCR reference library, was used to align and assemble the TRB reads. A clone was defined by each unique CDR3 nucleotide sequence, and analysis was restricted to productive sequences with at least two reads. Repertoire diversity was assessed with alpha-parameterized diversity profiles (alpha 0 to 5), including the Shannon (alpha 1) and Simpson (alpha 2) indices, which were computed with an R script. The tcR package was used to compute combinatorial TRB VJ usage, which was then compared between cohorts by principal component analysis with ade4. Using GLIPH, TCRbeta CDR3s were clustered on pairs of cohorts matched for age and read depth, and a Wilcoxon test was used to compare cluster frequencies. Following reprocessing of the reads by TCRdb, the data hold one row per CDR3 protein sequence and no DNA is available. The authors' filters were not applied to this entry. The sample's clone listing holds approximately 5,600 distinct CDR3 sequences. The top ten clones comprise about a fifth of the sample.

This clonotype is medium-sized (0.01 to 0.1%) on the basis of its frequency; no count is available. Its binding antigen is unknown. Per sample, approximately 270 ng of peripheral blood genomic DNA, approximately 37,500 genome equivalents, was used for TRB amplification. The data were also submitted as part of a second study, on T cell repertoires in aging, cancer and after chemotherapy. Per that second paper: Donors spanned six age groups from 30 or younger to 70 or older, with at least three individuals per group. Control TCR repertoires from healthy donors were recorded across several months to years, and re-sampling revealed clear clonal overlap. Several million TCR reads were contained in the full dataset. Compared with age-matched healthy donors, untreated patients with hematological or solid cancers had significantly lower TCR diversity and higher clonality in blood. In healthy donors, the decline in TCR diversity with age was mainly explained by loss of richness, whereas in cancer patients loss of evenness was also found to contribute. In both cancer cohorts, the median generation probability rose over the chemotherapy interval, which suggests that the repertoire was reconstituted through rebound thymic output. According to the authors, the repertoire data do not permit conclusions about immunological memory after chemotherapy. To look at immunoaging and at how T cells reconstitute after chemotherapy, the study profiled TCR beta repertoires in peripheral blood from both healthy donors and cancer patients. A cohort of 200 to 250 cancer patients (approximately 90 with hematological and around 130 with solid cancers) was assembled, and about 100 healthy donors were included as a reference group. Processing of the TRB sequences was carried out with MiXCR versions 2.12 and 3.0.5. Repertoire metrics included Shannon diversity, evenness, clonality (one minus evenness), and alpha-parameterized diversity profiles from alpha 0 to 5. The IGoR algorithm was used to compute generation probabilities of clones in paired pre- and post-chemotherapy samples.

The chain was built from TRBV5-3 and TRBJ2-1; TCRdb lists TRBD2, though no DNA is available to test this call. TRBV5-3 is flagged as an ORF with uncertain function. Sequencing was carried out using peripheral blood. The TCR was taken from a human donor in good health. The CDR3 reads CARRHRTSGAYNEQFF.